These 14 T cell receptor beta chains share one sample of origin, sequenced in a study of CD8+ T cells in alopecia areata. RNA extraction was followed by reverse transcription into cDNA, which acted as the sequencing template. Profiling relied on immunoSEQ multiplex PCR, and the TCRdb table lists in-frame clones only, not all of them. The repertoire holds 200,000 to 250,000 clones, with approximately 72% as singletons. Treatment: oral pan-JAK inhibitor, 5-10 mg twice daily. Sequencing was performed on CD4+ T cells sorted from blood, taken around week 46, from a patient treated with tofacitinib. All receptors come from a human donor with alopecia areata.

CDR3 amino acids: CASSQGGARVYEQYF. The CDR3 DNA sequence: TGCGCCAGCAGCCAAGGCGGCGCCAGGGTCTACGAGCAGTACTTC. The chain links TRBV4-3 to TRBJ2-7; D is perhaps TRBD1 (5 bases). CDR1 and CDR2 (germline): LGHNA, YSLEER. CDR3 length equals 15 residues. V was trimmed by 1 base and J by 3 bases, leaving 13 bases between them.

This chain links TRBV27 with TRBJ2-7, with unresolved D. V gave up 8 bases and J gave up 3 bases, with 20 bases separating them. The CDR3 extends over 15 amino acids. Germline CDR1 and CDR2: MNHEY and SMNVEV (reference sequence). The CDR3 coding sequence is TGTGCCAGCGGGCCCCAAGGTGGGGTCCACTACGAGCAGTACTTC. Its protein product is CASGPQGGVHYEQYF.

This chain joins TRBV30 and TRBJ2-3; perhaps TRBD1 as D (5 bases). The germline V gene encodes CDR1 GTSNPN and CDR2 SVGIG (reference sequence). V was clipped by 8 bases and J by 2 bases, with 23 bases between them. The CDR3 has 16 residues. CDR3 nucleotides: TGTGCCAGAGACAGCGCCTCGGGTGCGGCCACAGATACGCAGTATTTT. It translates to CARDSASGAATDTQYF.

J is TRBJ2-7 and V is TRBV7-2; TRBD2 matches 7 bases. The CDR3 runs to 15 residues. V dropped 1 base and J dropped 6; count of bases not matched to a gene: 9. The germline CDR1 and CDR2 sequences are SGHTA and FQGNSA. The CDR3 DNA is TGTGCCAGCAGCTTAGTCCGGACTAGTCCCCCCGAGCAGTACTTC. Translated: CASSLVRTSPPEQYF.

V usage is TRBV5-1 and J usage is TRBJ1-2, with D possibly matching TRBD1 (6 bases). This CDR3 contains 16 residues. The germline gives CDR1 SGHRS, CDR2 YFSETQ. Deletions cut 4 bases from V and 1 base from J, with 17 bases between. In DNA, the CDR3 is TGCGCCAGCAGCGGATCCGGGCGGACAGATAACTATGGCTACACCTTC. This sequence encodes CASSGSGRTDNYGYTF.

The chain is built from TRBV15 and TRBJ2-2; D perhaps matches TRBD1 (5 bases). Trimming took off 0 bases at V and 3 bases at J, with 14 bases between the two ends. Germline V gene sequence: CDR1 LNHNV, CDR2 YYDKDF (reference sequence). The CDR3 is 17 residues long. The CDR3: CATSRDPQGIDTGELFF. The CDR3, as DNA: TGTGCCACCAGCAGAGATCCCCAGGGTATAGACACCGGGGAGCTGTTTTTT. Full variable domain (outside the CDR3, taken from reference TRBV15 and TRBJ2-2): DAMVIQNPRYQVTQFGKPVTLSCSQTLNHNVMYWYQQKSSQAPKLLFHYYDKDFNNEADTPDNFQSRRPNTSFCFLDIRSPGLGDTAMYLCATSRDPQGIDTGELFFGEGSRLTVL.

The chain links TRBV7-7 to TRBJ2-1; 7 bases fit TRBD2. This CDR3 contains 13 residues. The trim removed 6 bases at V and 7 bases at J, leaving 6 bases unmatched. Per the germline V gene, CDR1 is SSHAT and CDR2 is FNYEAQ (reference sequence). The CDR3 loop is CASSRLAVNEQFF. CDR3 DNA sequence: TGTGCCAGCAGTCGACTAGCCGTTAATGAGCAGTTCTTC. Full variable domain (remainder filled in from reference TRBV7-7 and TRBJ2-1): GAGVSQSPRYKVTKRGQDVTLRCDPISSHATLYWYQQALGQGPEFLTYFNYEAQPDKSGLPSDRFSAERPEGSISTLTIQRTEQRDSAMYRCASSRLAVNEQFFGPGTRLTVL.

The CDR3 is CASSLTGAADTQYF. The DNA for the CDR3 is TGCGCCAGCAGCTTAACAGGGGCGGCAGATACGCAGTATTTT. J is TRBJ2-3 and V is TRBV5-1, with 7 bases lining up with TRBD1. The CDR3 has 14 amino acids. V was clipped by 2 bases and J by 4 bases; unmatched bases: 4. Germline V CDR1 and CDR2: SGHRS, YFSETQ.

Turning to this clone: Other DNA sequences from this sample encode an identical CDR3 as well. The chain joins TRBV29-1 to TRBJ1-6; 7 nucleotides match TRBD1. This CDR3 region has 12 residues. V lost 6 bases, J lost 6 bases, and 2 bases stayed unmatched. Germline V gives CDR1 SQVTM, CDR2 ANQGSEA. As DNA, the CDR3 is TGCAGCGTCCGACAGGGTAATTCACCCCTCCACTTT. Protein product: CSVRQGNSPLHF. The variable domain in full, with the rest retrieved from reference TRBV29-1 and TRBJ1-6, is SAVISQKPSRDICQRGTSLTIQCQVDSQVTMMFWYRQQPGQSLTLIATANQGSEATYESGFVIDKFPISRPNLTFSTLTVSNMSPEDSSIYLCSVRQGNSPLHFGNGTRLTVT.

V and J are TRBV14 and TRBJ2-5, with TRBD1 as a possible D gene (6 bases). The germline V gene encodes CDR1 SGHDN and CDR2 FVKESK. The CDR3 is 14 residues long. Trimming left V 5 bases short and J 0 bases short, with 10 bases between. The CDR3 sequence: CASSEYRDQETQYF. DNA of the CDR3: TGTGCCAGCAGCGAATACAGGGACCAAGAGACCCAGTACTTC.

This sequence joins TRBV9 and TRBJ2-3; D possibly corresponds to TRBD2 (8 bases). Deletions cut 2 bases from V and 5 bases from J, with 21 bases between. CDR1 is SGDLS, CDR2 YYNGEE, per germline. CDR3 length equals 17 residues. CDR3 loop: CASSVRGDMRTGDTQYF. Written as DNA, the CDR3 is TGTGCCAGCAGCGTGCGGGGGGATATGAGGACAGGAGATACGCAGTATTTT. Based on the CDR3 plus reference TRBV9 and TRBJ2-3, the full variable domain is DSGVTQTPKHLITATGQRVTLRCSPRSGDLSVYWYQQSLDQGLQFLIQYYNGEERAKGNILERFSAQQFPDLHSELNLSSLELGDSALYFCASSVRGDMRTGDTQYFGPGTRLTVL.

This clone is a singleton in its sample. V usage is TRBV15 and J usage is TRBJ2-5; D is perhaps TRBD1 (8 bases). Germline CDR1 LNHNV, CDR2 YYDKDF (reference sequence). CDR3 length: 14 amino acids. The V end lost 4 bases, the J end lost 4 bases, and 13 bases lay between the germline ends. In DNA, the CDR3 is TGTGCCACCAGCAAACAGGGGGGGAGAGAGACCCAGTACTTC. Its translation is CATSKQGGRETQYF.

This clone has only a few counts. The CDR3 loop reads CASSHAGTGVFYGYTF. CDR3 DNA sequence: TGTGCCAGCAGCCATGCCGGGACAGGGGTTTTCTATGGCTACACCTTC. The rearrangement links TRBV14 to TRBJ1-2; 10 nucleotides line up with TRBD1. V gave up 3 bases and J gave up 4 bases; unmatched junction bases: 8. The germline gives CDR1 SGHDN, CDR2 FVKESK. There are 16 residues in the CDR3.

This clone has more than one count but fewer than ten. As DNA, the CDR3 is TGCAGCGTTGGCGGACAGGGGAGGGTTGATGGCTACACCTTC. It specifies CSVGGQGRVDGYTF. The chain joins TRBV29-1 to TRBJ1-2, with 9 bases aligning to TRBD1. V shed 4 bases, J shed 6 bases, and the junction held 9 bases outside the gene matches. CDR1 and CDR2 (germline): SQVTM, ANQGSEA. This CDR3 has 14 residues.